This TCR beta chain was identified in a study of shared clonotypes between healthy human individuals. In the study overall: CD4 naive cells filled three plates per donor, CD4 memory three, CD8 naive two and CD8 memory one. Whole-study results and caveats: It was the few donors that limited the genetic and exposure-history diversity represented. Clonotype sharing across donors was expected to vary with sequencing depth.

The CDR3 sequence is 17 residues long. Losses at the gene ends were 5 bases for V and 7 bases for J; bases not matched to a gene: 10. The germline V gene encodes CDR1 SGHTA and CDR2 FQGTGA. Deep-level assay runs were performed. Generated by immunoSEQ multiplex PCR, the TCRdb table keeps only in-frame clones and is missing some. Of 2 million to 2.5 million clones listed, 80% to 95% are singletons. In the case of this clone: Its target is not known.

The sample consisted of naive CD4+ T cells from PBMCs. Described subset: CD45RA+ positively selected. The rearrangement links TRBV7-3 to TRBJ2-1; 14 bases agree with TRBD2. This TCR was recovered from a man in his late teens or twenties in good health. Some clones in this sample may be carry-over from other donors' samples. CDR3 protein: CASSISGTSGRMNEQFF. Here the CDR3 DNA reads TGTGCCAGCAGCATTTCCGGGACTAGCGGGAGAATGAATGAGCAGTTCTTC.